At least ten counts were recorded for the clone carrying this TCR beta chain. Its cognate antigen is unknown. This specimen comes from a study of T cell repertoires in cytomegalovirus infection. Study-level background: Indicated by public TCR beta signatures were CMV infection and matching HLA type. General study findings and limits: People with CMV and the relevant HLA were identified by cumulative public TCR beta family frequency. HLA-C-restricted CMV clonotypes gave the most frequent clonotype in two of eight donors.

TCRdb reanalysed the reads using MiXCR and keeps one entry per CDR3 protein. The sample lists about 140,000 distinct CDR3 sequences; roughly 6% were seen once. The V gene's germline CDR1 is MNHEY and CDR2 SMNVEV (reference sequence). The CDR3 spans 13 residues. J gave up 10 bases and V 5 bases, and 5 bases lay outside the gene matches. The source is a human donor in good health (CMV status not recorded). Some clones in this sample may be carry-over from other donors' samples. The sequenced sample was PBMCs. The chain combines TRBV27 with TRBJ1-6; 7 nucleotides match TRBD1. The CDR3 is CASSPTGDSPLHF. The CDR3, as DNA: TGTGCCAGCAGTCCTACAGGGGACTCACCCCTCCACTTT.